This paragraph covers one TCR beta chain sequence. Its specificity is not known. The sample originates from a study of CD8 T cells in ankylosing spondylitis. Notes on the study in general: A subset of motif variants has previously been described in the synovial fluid and blood of reactive arthritis. The study identified a TCR beta motif of roughly eight highly homologous variants that appeared characteristic of ankylosing spondylitis blood. Disease-linked clones displayed a CD8+ phenotype and appeared relatively rarely in peripheral blood.

5'-RACE, quantitative and with molecular barcodes, yielded the TCR beta libraries. TCRdb processed the 5' RACE reads anew with MiXCR; each CDR3 protein has one entry. In the table there are approximately 400,000 distinct CDR3 sequences, roughly 17% of which are singletons. The sequence came from a male donor with ankylosing spondylitis. Sequenced input: blood, either unsorted or a sorted T cell fraction (not recorded which).

CDR3 loop: CASSPNSGRSHNEQFF. CDR3 DNA sequence: TGTGCCAGCAGCCCAAATAGCGGGAGGTCCCACAATGAGCAGTTCTTC. The chain couples TRBV11-2 to TRBJ2-1, with 10 bases identical to TRBD2. Germline CDR1 SGHAT, CDR2 FQNNGV. With 5 bases clipped from V and 5 bases from J, the junction kept 9 bases outside the gene matches. This CDR3 comprises 16 residues.